Below, 4 T cell receptor beta chains from the same sample are listed, as sequenced in a study of prognosis after radiotherapy for stage I lung cancer. With two-round multiplex PCR, TCR beta CDR3 sequences were amplified from genomic DNA. Round-one PCR had primers specific to each TRBV and TRBJ gene. TCRdb independently ran MiXCR on the multiplex PCR reads; one entry per CDR3 protein. The sample holds roughly 14,000 distinct CDR3 sequences, around a quarter seen once. Material: PBMCs, obtained before or after stereotactic body radiation therapy (not recorded which). The receptor source for this set is a donor of 50 years or more with non-small cell lung cancer.

This clonotype came up many times. The chain links TRBV2 to TRBJ2-7; 7 bases agree with TRBD1. Germline CDR1 SNHLY, CDR2 FYNNEI. The CDR3 runs to 14 residues. V shed 4 bases, J shed 4 bases, and the junction held 7 bases outside the gene matches. The CDR3 DNA is TGTGCCAGCAGTGTACAGGGGAGTTTTTACGAGCAGTACTTC. Translating it yields CASSVQGSFYEQYF. The whole variable domain, filled in from reference TRBV2 and TRBJ2-7, reads EPEVTQTPSHQVTQMGQEVILRCVPISNHLYFYWYRQILGQKVEFLVSFYNNEISEKSEIFDDQFSVERPDGSNFTLKIRSTKLEDSAMYFCASSVQGSFYEQYFGPGTRLTVT.

This clonotype counts as medium-sized. The chain recombines TRBV28 with TRBJ1-6; D perhaps matches TRBD1 (5 bases). Trimming removed 3 bases at V and 0 bases at J, with 15 bases between. Germline V gene sequence: CDR1 MDHEN, CDR2 SYDVKM. The CDR3 runs to 18 residues. The CDR3 DNA sequence: TGTGCCAGCAGTTTGCTTCAGGACACGAGCTCCTATAATTCACCCCTCCACTTT. Translated, it gives CASSLLQDTSSYNSPLHF.

This clonotype showed up just a few times. Since a far larger clone is one base different, this is likely a read error. The chain employs TRBV6-2 or TRBV6-3 and TRBJ2-7, with TRBD1 matching over 10 bases. Germline values: CDR1 MNHEY, CDR2 SVGEGT. The CDR3 runs 14 residues. The V segment lost 5 bases and the J segment 6 bases; nucleotides outside the gene matches: 7. CDR3 sequence: CASSNGTGAREQYF. The CDR3 DNA reads TGTGCCAGCAGTAACGGGACAGGGGCACGCGAGCAGTACTTC.

As regards this clonotype: The junction does not match germline at one end; this may be a read error. This sequence joins TRBV11-2 and TRBJ2-7, with 14 bases that match TRBD2. The CDR3 runs 15 residues. Germline CDR1 SGHAT, CDR2 FQNNGV. CDR3 protein: CASSFGTSGSYDQYF. The CDR3 nucleotides are TGTGCCAGCAGCTTTGGGACTAGCGGGAGTTACGATCAGTACTTC.